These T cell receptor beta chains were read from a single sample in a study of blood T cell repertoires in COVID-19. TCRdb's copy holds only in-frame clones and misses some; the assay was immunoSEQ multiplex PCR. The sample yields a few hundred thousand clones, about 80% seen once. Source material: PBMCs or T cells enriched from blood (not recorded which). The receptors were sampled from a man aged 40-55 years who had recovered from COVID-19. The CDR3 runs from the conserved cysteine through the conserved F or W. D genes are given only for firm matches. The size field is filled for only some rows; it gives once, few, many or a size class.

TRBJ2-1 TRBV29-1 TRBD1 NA TGCAGCGAGGGGGGCAGGGGGCAGGATGAGCAGTTCTTC CSEGGRGQDEQFF
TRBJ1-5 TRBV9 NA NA TGTGCCAGCAGCCCTAGGGGGGGAGGCAATCAGCCCCAGCATTTT CASSPRGGGNQPQHF
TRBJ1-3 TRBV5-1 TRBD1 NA TGCGCCAGCAGCACGACAGGGTCCGAAAACACCATATATTTT CASSTTGSENTIYF
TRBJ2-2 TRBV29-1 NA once TGCAGCGTAGAAACCACAGTAACCGGGGAGCTGTTTTTT CSVETTVTGELFF
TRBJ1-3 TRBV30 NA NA TGTGCCCGGGCGGTCGGAAACACCATATATTTT CARAVGNTIYF
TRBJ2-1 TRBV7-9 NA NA TGTGCCAGCAGCTTAGGACTTACCGGCAATGAGCAGTTCTTC CASSLGLTGNEQFF
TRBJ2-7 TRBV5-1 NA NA TGCGCCAGCAGCTTGGAGACGGGGATCTACGAGCAGTACTTC CASSLETGIYEQYF
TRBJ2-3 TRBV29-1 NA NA TGCAGCGTTGTCTTCAGACAGAAGGACCATACGCAGTATTTT CSVVFRQKDHTQYF
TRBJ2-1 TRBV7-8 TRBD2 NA TGTGCCAGCAGCTTAGAGCGGGAGGGCCGGGGGGCCGAGCAGTTCTTC CASSLEREGRGAEQFF
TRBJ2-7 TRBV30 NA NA TGTGCCTGGAGTGTAGGTGGGAGCTCCTACGAGCAGTACTTC CAWSVGGSSYEQYF
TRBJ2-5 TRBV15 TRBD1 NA TGTGCCACCAGCAGGGGACAGGGGGGGACCCAGTACTTC CATSRGQGGTQYF
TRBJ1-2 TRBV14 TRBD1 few TGTGCCAGCAGCCCCGGACAGGCTCGTAACTATGGCTACACCTTC CASSPGQARNYGYTF
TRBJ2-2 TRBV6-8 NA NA TGTGCCAGCAGTTACTCCCCTCAGGGGTCGGGGCGGTCCGCCAGGGAGCTGTTTTTT CASSYSPQGSGRSARELFF
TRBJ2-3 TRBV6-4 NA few TGTGCCAGCCGTAGGGACATTAGCACAGATACGCAGTATTTT CASRRDISTDTQYF
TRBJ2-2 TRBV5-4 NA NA TGTGCCAGCAGCTTGGCCTTCTCTAGCGAGAACACCGGGGAGCTGTTTTTT CASSLAFSSENTGELFF
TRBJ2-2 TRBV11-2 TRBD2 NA TGTGCCAGCAGCTTCGGGGGGAACGGGGAGCTGTTTTTT CASSFGGNGELFF
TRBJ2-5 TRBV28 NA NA TGTGCCAGCAGTAGGGGGAGGGGAGAGACCCAGTACTTC CASSRGRGETQYF
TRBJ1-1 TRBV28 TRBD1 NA TGTGCCAGCAGTTCTAGACAGGGGCCCGTGTACACTGAAGCTTTCTTT CASSSRQGPVYTEAFF
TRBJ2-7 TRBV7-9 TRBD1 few TGTGCCAGCAGCTCGGACAGGGGGAGCGAGCAGTACTTC CASSSDRGSEQYF
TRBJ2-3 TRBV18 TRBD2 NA TGTGCCAGCTCACCCGGACTAGCGGGAGGTTCAGAATGGCCCACAGATACGCAGTATTTT CASSPGLAGGSEWPTDTQYF
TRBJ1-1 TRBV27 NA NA TGTGCCAGCAGTTTAGGCGGCCCCAACACTGAAGCTTTCTTT CASSLGGPNTEAFF
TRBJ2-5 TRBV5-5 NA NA TGTGCCAGCAGCTATGGGGGGGGCGCGAGGGAGACCCAGTACTTC CASSYGGGARETQYF
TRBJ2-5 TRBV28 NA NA TGTGCCAGCAGTTCCCTGGACAGAAATCAAGAGACCCAGTACTTC CASSSLDRNQETQYF
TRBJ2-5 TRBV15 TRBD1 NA TGTGCCACCAGCAGAGAGACAGGGGGACAAGAGACCCAGTACTTC CATSRETGGQETQYF
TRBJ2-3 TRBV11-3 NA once TGTGCCAGCAGCTTAGCGGTAGCTAGCACAGATACGCAGTATTTT CASSLAVASTDTQYF
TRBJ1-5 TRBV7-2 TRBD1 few TGTGCCAGCAGCTCCAGGGTAACAGGGGAACAGCCCCAGCATTTT CASSSRVTGEQPQHF
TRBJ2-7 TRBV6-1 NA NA TGTGCCAGCAGTGAAGCGCAAAGCGGGCTCTACGAGCAGTACTTC CASSEAQSGLYEQYF
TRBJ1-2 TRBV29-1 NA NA TGCAGCGTTAACGAGCCGGGGGATGGCTACACCTTC CSVNEPGDGYTF
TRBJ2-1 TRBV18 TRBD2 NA TGTGCCAGCTCACCACCGGTGGGACTAGCGCGTTACAATGAGCAGTTCTTC CASSPPVGLARYNEQFF
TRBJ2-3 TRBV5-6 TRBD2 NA TGTGCCAGCAGCTTGGAGGGACTAACGCAGTATTTT CASSLEGLTQYF
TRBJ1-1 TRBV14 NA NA TGTGCCAGCAGCTCCCAAATGGGACTGGAGACTGAAGCTTTCTTT CASSSQMGLETEAFF
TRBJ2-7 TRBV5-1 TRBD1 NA TGCGCCAGCAGCTACACTACCCCCGTGTGGACAGGGACCTACGAGCAGTACTTC CASSYTTPVWTGTYEQYF
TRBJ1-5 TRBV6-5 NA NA TGTGCCAGTCTCCTTCTCGGTCAGCCCCAGCATTTT CASLLLGQPQHF
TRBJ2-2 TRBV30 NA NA TGTGCCGGACCCTCTTGGGGAGCGACCGGGGAGCTGTTTTTT CAGPSWGATGELFF
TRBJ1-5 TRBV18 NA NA TGTGCCAGCTCACCACAGCGCGATCAGCCCCAGCATTTT CASSPQRDQPQHF
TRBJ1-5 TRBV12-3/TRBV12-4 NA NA TGTGCCAGCAGTTTGGCTGCAAATCAGCCCCAGCATTTT CASSLAANQPQHF
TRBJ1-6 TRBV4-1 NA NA TGCGCCAGCAGCCAAGATCCCCAACCCCTCCACTTT CASSQDPQPLHF
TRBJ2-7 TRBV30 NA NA TGTGCCTGGAGTGTAGTATACCGGGGGTCGTCCTACGAGCAGTACTTC CAWSVVYRGSSYEQYF
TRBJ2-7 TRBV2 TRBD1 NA TGTGCCAGCGGTCGACAGGGTAGCGAGCAGTACTTC CASGRQGSEQYF
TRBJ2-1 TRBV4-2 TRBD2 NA TGTGCCAGCAGCCAAGGGAGCGGGGGGGGGAATGAGCAGTTCTTC CASSQGSGGGNEQFF
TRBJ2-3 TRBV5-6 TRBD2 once TGTGCCAGCAGCGGGGGTAGCGGGGGCGCGCCAGATACGCAGTATTTT CASSGGSGGAPDTQYF
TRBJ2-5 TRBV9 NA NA TGTGCCAGCAGCGTAGAGATAGGCAGGGAGACCCAGTACTTC CASSVEIGRETQYF
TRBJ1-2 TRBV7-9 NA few TGTGCCAGCAGCTTAACAGAACAGGGTTATGGCTACACCTTC CASSLTEQGYGYTF